These 27 T cell receptor beta chains share one sample of origin, sequenced in a study of T cells in Graves' hyperthyroidism and ophthalmopathy. RNA transcripts provided the source from which TCR beta CDR3 regions were amplified. The TCR CDR3 was amplified in a first-round RT-PCR using the HTBI primer set. One entry per CDR3 protein, called by TCRdb with MiXCR from the multiplex PCR reads. The sample carries hundreds of thousands of distinct CDR3 sequences, around 15% recorded once. Sequenced: blood. The receptors come from a man aged 18 to 29 with Graves' ophthalmopathy.

The V call is TRBV6-1, the J call TRBJ1-6, with D possibly matching TRBD1 (6 bases). The germline V and J ends were trimmed by 5 bases and 6 bases, with 11 bases remaining between them. CDR3 length: 14 amino acids. Germline V gives CDR1 MNHNS, CDR2 SASEGT. The CDR3 DNA follows: TGTGCCAGCAGTATACAGGGCTCTAATTCACCCCTCCACTTT. Protein: CASSIQGSNSPLHF.

This clonotype was recorded at least ten times. V and J are TRBV7-2 and TRBJ2-7; D is possibly TRBD2 (6 bases). The CDR3 is 13 residues long. From germline, CDR1 is SGHTA and CDR2 FQGNSA. V shed 7 bases and J shed 4 bases, with 14 bases lying between them. CDR3 residues: CASKPGSGYEQYF. DNA of the CDR3: TGTGCCAGCAAGCCCGGGAGTGGATACGAGCAGTACTTC.

This clonotype occurred many times. V gene TRBV7-2 combines with J gene TRBJ2-3; the match to TRBD2 covers 13 bases. Germline V gene sequence: CDR1 SGHTA, CDR2 FQGNSA. This CDR3 comprises 17 residues. Unmatched junction bases numbered 9, after V lost 4 bases and J lost 5 bases. DNA of the CDR3: TGTGCCAGCAGCTCAAAAGGACTAGCGGGGGCCGAAGATACGCAGTATTTT. Translating gives CASSSKGLAGAEDTQYF.

This clonotype occurred many times. The CDR3 reads CASSDRGLVLLQYF. CDR3 sequence (DNA): TGTGCCAGCAGTGATAGGGGACTAGTTTTGCTCCAGTACTTC. This chain joins TRBV2 and TRBJ2-5; 8 nucleotides agree with TRBD2. This CDR3 comprises 14 residues. CDR1 and CDR2 from the germline V gene are SNHLY and FYNNEI. Trimming removed 3 bases from V and 10 bases from J; junction bases left unmatched: 10.

As for this clonotype: An end of the junction differs from the germline gene, which may be a read error. V is TRBV6-5 and J is TRBJ2-7; D is perhaps TRBD1 (5 bases). The CDR3 is 15 residues long. Per the germline V gene, CDR1 is MNHEY and CDR2 is SVGAGI. CDR3 coding DNA: TGTGCCAACAGTTATACTGGGGCAACGAGATACGAGCAGTACTTC. Protein: CANSYTGATRYEQYF.

The V gene is TRBV4-2, the J gene TRBJ1-1; unclear D gene. This CDR3 is 13 amino acids long. CDR1 LGHNA and CDR2 YNFKEQ come from the germline V gene. Between the trimmed V and J ends, which lost 0 bases and 9 bases, there was a span of 11 bases. In nucleotides, the CDR3 is TGTGCCAGCAGCCAAGATTCGCCAGAGAAAGCTTTCTTT. Protein product: CASSQDSPEKAFF.

In its sample, this clonotype was seen many times. The rearrangement joins TRBV7-9 to TRBJ1-1, with no clear D. V lost 1 base to trimming and J lost 1 base, with 7 bases between them. The CDR3 runs 14 residues. Germline CDR1 reads SEHNR; CDR2 reads FQNEAQ (reference sequence). CDR3 DNA: TGTGCCAGCAGCTTAGTATCTACGAACACTGAAGCTTTCTTT. Translating gives CASSLVSTNTEAFF.

This clonotype appeared a few times. This rearrangement joins TRBV19 to TRBJ2-1; 9 bases line up with TRBD1. The CDR3 totals 17 residues. J lost 4 bases, V lost 3 bases, and 10 bases had no gene match. Germline values: CDR1 LNHDA, CDR2 SQIVND (reference sequence). Here the CDR3 reads CASSIPFGTGIYNEQFF. The CDR3 DNA follows: TGTGCCAGTAGTATTCCCTTCGGGACAGGGATTTACAATGAGCAGTTCTTC.

The sample holds many counts of this clonotype. The rearrangement links TRBV20-1 to TRBJ1-2; D unresolved. The CDR3 runs 15 residues. CDR1 DFQATT and CDR2 SNEGSKA come from the germline V gene (reference sequence). Trimming cost V 0 bases and J 0 bases, with 11 bases left between them. CDR3 sequence (DNA): TGCAGTGCTAGAGATCTCGGGGTTACTAACTATGGCTACACCTTC. It yields the protein CSARDLGVTNYGYTF.

In the case of this clonotype: A much larger clone differs from this one at a single base, so this may be a read error. This rearrangement joins TRBV4-1 to TRBJ2-7; tentatively, D is TRBD1 (5 bases). Germline assignment: CDR1 MGHRA and CDR2 YSYEKL. This CDR3 has 17 amino acids. CDR3 DNA sequence: TGCGCCAGCAGCCAAGAGGTGCAGGGCGTCGTGTCCTACGAGCAGTGCTTC. Residues: CASSQEVQGVVSYEQCF.

The rearrangement links TRBV10-3 to TRBJ1-4, with D perhaps TRBD1 (5 bases). The CDR3 has 16 amino acids. V was trimmed by 2 bases and J by 8 bases, leaving 18 bases between them. The germline V gene has CDR1 ENHRY and CDR2 SYGVKD. Written as DNA, the CDR3 is TGTGCCATCAGTGAGGACAGCCCGTTGGAGGGGGAAAAACTGTTTTTT. Protein sequence: CAISEDSPLEGEKLFF.

V gene TRBV19 combines with J gene TRBJ2-2, with 10 bases lining up with TRBD1. The CDR3 contains 13 residues. V was pared by 9 bases and J by 5 bases, with 3 bases of the junction left unmatched. Germline V CDR1 and CDR2: LNHDA, SQIVND (reference sequence). The DNA for the CDR3 is TGTGCCAGCGACAGGGGGCAAACCGGGGAGCTGTTTTTT. Translating it yields CASDRGQTGELFF.

This clonotype came up once. The V call is TRBV6-1, the J call TRBJ1-6, with 10 bases identical to TRBD1. The CDR3 is 16 residues long. Per germline, CDR1 MNHNS and CDR2 SASEGT. Trimming removed 6 bases from V and 6 bases from J; junction bases left unmatched: 8. CDR3 amino acids: CASRNTGTGVNSPLHF. CDR3 nucleotide sequence: TGTGCCAGCAGAAACACCGGGACAGGGGTTAATTCACCCCTCCACTTT.

This clonotype was seen many times. The chain couples TRBV7-9 to TRBJ1-2; D is undetermined. This CDR3 is 16 amino acids long. With 1 base removed from V and 4 bases from J, the gap between germline ends came to 16 bases. Germline V gene sequence: CDR1 SEHNR, CDR2 FQNEAQ (reference sequence). The CDR3 region is CASSLGRTPDGYGYTF. CDR3 DNA: TGTGCCAGCAGCTTAGGGAGGACCCCGGATGGCTATGGCTACACCTTC. Filled out from reference TRBV7-9 and TRBJ1-2, the complete variable domain reads DTGVSQNPRHKITKRGQNVTFRCDPISEHNRLYWYRQTLGQGPEFLTYFQNEAQLEKSRLLSDRFSAERPKGSFSTLEIQRTEQGDSAMYLCASSLGRTPDGYGYTFGSGTRLTVV.

The rearrangement uses TRBV11-2 and TRBJ1-1, with unresolved D. The CDR3 has 13 residues. The V gene lost 2 bases and the J gene lost 8 bases, with 12 bases spanning the gap. Germline values: CDR1 SGHAT, CDR2 FQNNGV. CDR3 loop: CASSLIPPREAFF. CDR3 nucleotides: TGTGCCAGCAGCTTAATCCCCCCCCGAGAAGCTTTCTTT.

This clonotype occurred many times. V usage is TRBV5-1 and J usage is TRBJ2-1; 10 bases match TRBD2. The CDR3 consists of 17 residues. Looked up from germline, CDR1 is SGHRS and CDR2 is YFSETQ. V shed 0 bases, J shed 5 bases, and the junction held 8 bases outside the gene matches. The CDR3 bases are TGCGCCAGCAGCTTGGGGGTACTAGCGGGAAACCACAATGAGCAGTTCTTC. It encodes CASSLGVLAGNHNEQFF.

The DNA for the CDR3 is TGTGCCAGCAGCGGGGGGGCGGCCACTGAAGCTTTCTTT. This encodes CASSGGAATEAFF. This rearrangement joins TRBV7-9 to TRBJ1-1, with a tentative D call TRBD1 (6 bases). Germline V CDR1 and CDR2: SEHNR, FQNEAQ (reference sequence). CDR3 length: 13 residues. Trimming took 5 bases from V and 4 from J, leaving 11 bases between them.

The sample holds many counts of this clonotype. The genes are TRBV5-1 and TRBJ2-3; 7 bases align to TRBD1. Germline CDR1 SGHRS, CDR2 YFSETQ. V dropped 2 bases and J dropped 4; count of bases not matched to a gene: 7. The CDR3 extends over 15 amino acids. DNA of the CDR3: TGCGCCAGCAGCTTAGACAGGGTAGGGGCAGATACGCAGTATTTT. Translating gives CASSLDRVGADTQYF.

At least ten counts were recorded for this clonotype. This chain links TRBV5-5 with TRBJ1-1; no firm D call. The ends were cut back, 2 bases at V and 4 bases at J, with 9 bases in the middle. The CDR3 covers 13 residues. The germline V gene has CDR1 SGHKS and CDR2 YYEKEE (reference sequence). In DNA form, the CDR3 reads TGTGCCAGCAGCTTAACCCTTCGCACTGAAGCTTTCTTT. Protein sequence: CASSLTLRTEAFF. The variable domain in full, with the rest retrieved from reference TRBV5-5 and TRBJ1-1, is DAGVTQSPTHLIKTRGQQVTLRCSPISGHKSVSWYQQVLGQGPQFIFQYYEKEERGRGNFPDRFSARQFPNYSSELNVNALLLGDSALYLCASSLTLRTEAFFGQGTRLTVV.

This clonotype was seen more than once but under ten times. This rearrangement joins TRBV19 to TRBJ1-1; 9 bases line up with TRBD1. The CDR3 is 15 amino acids. Germline CDR1 LNHDA, CDR2 SQIVND (reference sequence). V dropped 5 bases and J dropped 6; count of bases not matched to a gene: 10. The CDR3 spells CASSGRDREISEAFF. Written as DNA, the CDR3 is TGTGCCAGTAGTGGCCGGGACAGGGAAATCTCTGAAGCTTTCTTT.

Many counts were recorded for this clonotype. The genes are TRBV12-3 or TRBV12-4 and TRBJ1-1; D is perhaps TRBD1 (5 bases). The CDR3 has 17 residues. Trimming shortened V by 2 bases and J by 4 bases, and 20 bases separated the two germline ends. The CDR3 nucleotides are TGTGCCAGCAGTTTAAGGGGTTTGCAGGGAACTGGCACTGAAGCTTTCTTT. Its protein is CASSLRGLQGTGTEAFF.

The chain is built from TRBV20-1 and TRBJ1-1, with D possibly matching TRBD1 (5 bases). This CDR3 region has 12 residues. Looked up from germline, CDR1 is DFQATT and CDR2 is SNEGSKA (reference sequence). The ends were cut back, 6 bases at V and 8 bases at J, with 16 bases in the middle. The CDR3 sequence is CSAERQSLEAFF. The CDR3 region has the DNA TGCAGTGCCGAGAGACAGTCTCTAGAAGCTTTCTTT.

The rearrangement joins TRBV7-6 to TRBJ1-2; TRBD1 is a possible D gene (5 bases). The CDR3 contains 14 residues. Germline assignment: CDR1 SGHVS and CDR2 FNYEAQ. V was clipped by 6 bases and J by 5 bases, with 16 bases between them. CDR3 residues: CASRRKTATYGYTF. The CDR3 DNA is TGTGCCAGCAGACGGAAGACAGCAACGTATGGCTACACCTTC. Filled out from reference TRBV7-6 and TRBJ1-2, the complete variable domain reads GAGVSQSPRYKVTKRGQDVALRCDPISGHVSLYWYRQALGQGPEFLTYFNYEAQQDKSGLPNDRFSAERPEGSISTLTIQRTEQRDSAMYRCASRRKTATYGYTFGSGTRLTVV.

This clonotype was seen repeatedly, ten times or more. V is TRBV24-1 and J is TRBJ1-2, with D uncertain. Germline V gene data show CDR1 as KGHDR and CDR2 as SFDVKD. Trimming removed 4 bases from V and 4 bases from J, with 9 bases in between. CDR3 length: 13 amino acids. CDR3 nucleotide sequence: TGTGCCACCAGTGAGGCACGCCTCTATGGCTACACCTTC. Its protein is CATSEARLYGYTF.

This clonotype appeared a few times. The chain combines TRBV12-3 or TRBV12-4 with TRBJ2-7; D is tentatively TRBD1 or TRBD2 (5 bases each). V was trimmed by 0 bases and J by 5 bases, leaving 14 bases between them. CDR3 length equals 15 residues. CDR3 sequence reads: CASSLADWGTHEQYF. The CDR3 region has the DNA TGTGCCAGCAGTTTAGCGGACTGGGGGACCCACGAGCAGTACTTC.

This clonotype was picked up a small number of times. V usage is TRBV19 and J usage is TRBJ2-3; D assignment may be TRBD1 or TRBD2 (5 bases each). This CDR3 contains 14 residues. Trimming removed 3 bases at V and 6 bases at J, with 13 bases between. Germline values: CDR1 LNHDA, CDR2 SQIVND (reference sequence). This CDR3 reads CASSIGGSSDTQYF. The CDR3 region has the DNA TGTGCCAGTAGTATTGGGGGTTCCTCGGATACGCAGTATTTT.

To note about this clonotype: An end of the junction differs from the germline gene, which may be a read error. The chain recombines TRBV2 with TRBJ1-1; possible D gene TRBD1, 5 bases. CDR3 length equals 16 residues. Per the germline V gene, CDR1 is SNHLY and CDR2 is FYNNEI. CDR3 coding DNA: TGTGCCAGCACCGAAGGGCGGGCAGGGTGGGGTGCTGAAACTTTCTTT. This codes for CASTEGRAGWGAETFF.